This T cell receptor (beta chain) comes out of a study of Ad26.COV2.S vaccination and SARS-CoV-2 variants. Stated treatment: roughly 20 received Ad26.COV2.S at low or high dose, single or two shots; 5 received placebo; per-sample allocation not given. Each sample was drawn 63 days after the first injection (of vaccine or placebo). Immunization relied on an Ad26 vector, which expressed Wuhan-strain SARS-CoV-2 spike. Assay used: immunoSEQ multiplex PCR; TCRdb lists only in-frame clones, some missing. The sample consists of hundreds of thousands of clones, roughly 90% of them appearing once. Sequenced material: peripheral blood, taken in a trial of Ad26.COV2.S vaccine versus placebo. The origin of this receptor is a person between 18 and 59 years old who received the Ad26.COV2.S COVID-19 vaccine or a placebo.

The chain's CDR3 is CAWSAYPIGTRIMAYEQYF. In nucleotides, the CDR3 is TGTGCCTGGAGTGCATACCCGATAGGGACGAGAATTATGGCCTACGAGCAGTACTTC. J is TRBJ2-7 and V is TRBV30; D assignment may be TRBD1 or TRBD2 (5 bases each). The V gene lost 1 base and the J gene lost 2 bases, with 27 bases spanning the gap. The CDR3 consists of 19 residues. CDR1 is GTSNPN, CDR2 SVGIG, per germline (reference sequence).